The clone carrying this T cell receptor (beta chain) has just one count. Its antigen remains unknown. This entry belongs to a study of Ad26.COV2.S vaccination and SARS-CoV-2 variants. Background on the study: Each vaccinee took Ad26.COV2.S intramuscularly, once or twice 56 days apart.

The treatment was: 15 to 20 received Ad26.COV2.S at low or high dose, single or two shots; five or six received placebo; per-sample allocation not given. Day 63 after the first injection of vaccine or placebo was the sampling time. Whole-study findings and limits: Reported post-vaccination CD8+ and CD4+ T cell responses to spike showed substantial breadth.

Method: immunoSEQ multiplex PCR; TCRdb's copy keeps in-frame clones and lacks some. This sample yields 380,000 or so clones, of which 83% are seen a single time; about 7.4% belongs to the top ten. This CDR3 region has 15 residues. Germline trimming cut 4 bases from V and 6 bases from J; bases unmatched to any gene: 5. Germline CDR1 and CDR2: SGHNT and YYREEE (reference sequence). The receptor's source is a person between 18 and 65 years old who received the Ad26.COV2.S COVID-19 vaccine or a placebo. Here the sequenced sample was peripheral blood, taken in a trial of Ad26.COV2.S vaccine versus placebo. The rearrangement links TRBV5-4 to TRBJ2-2; TRBD2 matches 11 bases. CDR3 nucleotides: TGTGCCAGCAGCCAAAGACTAGCGGGGTCCGGGGAGCTGTTTTTT. Translated: CASSQRLAGSGELFF.